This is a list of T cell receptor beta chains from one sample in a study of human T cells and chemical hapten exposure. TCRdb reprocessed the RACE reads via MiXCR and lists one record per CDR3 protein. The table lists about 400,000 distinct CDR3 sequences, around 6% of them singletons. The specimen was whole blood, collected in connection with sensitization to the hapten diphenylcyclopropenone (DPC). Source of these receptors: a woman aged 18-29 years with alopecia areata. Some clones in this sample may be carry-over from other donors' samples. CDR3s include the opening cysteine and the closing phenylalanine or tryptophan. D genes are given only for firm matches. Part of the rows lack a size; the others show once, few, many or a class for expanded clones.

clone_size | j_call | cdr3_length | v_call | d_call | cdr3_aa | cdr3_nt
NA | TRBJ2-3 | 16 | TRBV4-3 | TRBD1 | CASSKRTGGSTDTQYF | TGCGCCAGCAGCAAAAGGACAGGGGGCTCCACAGATACGCAGTATTTT
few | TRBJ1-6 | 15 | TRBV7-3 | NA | CASSLTSSYNSPLHF | TGTGCCAGCAGCTTAACGAGCTCCTATAATTCACCCCTCCACTTT
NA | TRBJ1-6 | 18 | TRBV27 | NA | CASRLQGFYDAYNSPLHF | TGTGCCAGCAGGTTACAGGGTTTTTATGACGCCTATAATTCACCCCTCCACTTT
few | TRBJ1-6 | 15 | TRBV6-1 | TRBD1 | CASSDAGTGNSPLHF | TGTGCCAGCAGTGACGCCGGGACAGGGAATTCACCCCTCCACTTT
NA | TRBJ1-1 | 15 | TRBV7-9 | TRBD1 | CASSLQGAGGTEAFF | TGTGCCAGCAGCCTACAGGGGGCCGGAGGCACTGAAGCTTTCTTT
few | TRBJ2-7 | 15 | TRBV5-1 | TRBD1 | CASSLDRGLSYEQYF | TGCGCCAGCAGCTTGGACAGGGGTCTCTCCTACGAGCAGTACTTC
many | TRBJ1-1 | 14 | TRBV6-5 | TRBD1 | CASSRQGLTSEAFF | TGTGCCAGCAGTCGACAGGGCCTTACCTCTGAAGCTTTCTTT
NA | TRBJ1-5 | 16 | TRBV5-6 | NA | CASSLAGARSNQPQHF | TGTGCCAGCAGCTTGGCGGGGGCCAGAAGCAATCAGCCCCAGCATTTT
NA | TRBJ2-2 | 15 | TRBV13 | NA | CASSSSNGATGELFF | TGTGCCAGCAGCTCCTCTAACGGGGCGACCGGGGAGCTGTTTTTT
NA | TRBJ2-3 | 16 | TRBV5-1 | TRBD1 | CASSLAGTDSTDTQYF | TGCGCCAGCAGCTTGGCCGGGACAGATTCCACAGATACGCAGTATTTT
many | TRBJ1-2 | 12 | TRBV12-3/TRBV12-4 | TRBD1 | CASRGTGGGYTF | TGTGCCAGCAGAGGGACAGGGGGAGGCTACACCTTC
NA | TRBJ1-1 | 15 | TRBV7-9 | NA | CASSLDVSGDTEAFF | TGTGCCAGCAGCCTGGATGTGAGCGGGGACACTGAAGCTTTCTTT
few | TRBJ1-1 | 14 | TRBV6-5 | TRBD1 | CASSYSGGGPEAFF | TGTGCCAGCAGTTACTCGGGAGGGGGCCCTGAAGCTTTCTTT
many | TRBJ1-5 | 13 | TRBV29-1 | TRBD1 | CSVSEGAGQPQHF | TGCAGCGTTTCGGAGGGGGCCGGTCAGCCCCAGCATTTT
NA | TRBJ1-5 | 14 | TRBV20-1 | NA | CSARVKGPNQPQHF | TGCAGTGCTAGAGTTAAGGGGCCGAATCAGCCCCAGCATTTT
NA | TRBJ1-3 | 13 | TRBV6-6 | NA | CAIGNTGGNTIYF | TGTGCCATCGGTAACACGGGCGGAAACACCATATATTTT
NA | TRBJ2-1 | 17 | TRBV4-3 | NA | CASSRASSSVAYNEQFF | TGCGCCAGCAGCCGAGCCAGTTCTAGTGTAGCCTACAATGAGCAGTTCTTC
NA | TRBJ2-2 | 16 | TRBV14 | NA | CASSQVGLLGAGELFF | TGTGCCAGCAGCCAAGTTGGTCTTTTAGGGGCCGGGGAGCTGTTTTTT
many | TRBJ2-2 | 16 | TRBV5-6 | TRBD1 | CASSLGQGPSTGELFF | TGTGCCAGCAGCTTGGGACAGGGGCCAAGCACCGGGGAGCTGTTTTTT
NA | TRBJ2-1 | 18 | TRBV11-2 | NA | CASSLDVIVRQRYNEQFF | TGTGCCAGCAGCTTAGATGTCATCGTACGACAGAGGTACAATGAGCAGTTCTTC
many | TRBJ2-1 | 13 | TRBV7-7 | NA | CASSLDPYNEQFF | TGTGCTAGCAGCTTAGATCCATACAATGAGCAGTTCTTC
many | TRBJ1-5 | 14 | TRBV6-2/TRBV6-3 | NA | CASSYKDSNQPQHF | TGTGCCAGCAGTTATAAGGACAGCAATCAGCCCCAGCATTTT
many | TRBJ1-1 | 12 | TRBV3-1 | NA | CASSQVFAEAFF | TGTGCCAGCAGCCAAGTGTTCGCTGAAGCTTTCTTT
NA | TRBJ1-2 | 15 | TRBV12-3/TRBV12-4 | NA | CASSLGRWMNYGYTF | TGTGCCAGCAGTTTAGGTAGATGGATGAACTATGGCTACACCTTC
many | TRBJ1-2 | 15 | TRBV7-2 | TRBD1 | CASSLGGTGGYGYTF | TGTGCCAGCAGCTTAGGCGGGACAGGGGGCTATGGCTACACCTTC
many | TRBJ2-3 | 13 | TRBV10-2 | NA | CASSGDYTDTQYF | TGCGCCAGCAGTGGCGATTACACAGATACGCAGTATTTT
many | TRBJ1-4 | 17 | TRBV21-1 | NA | CASSKGAGSATNEKLFF | TGTGCCAGCAGCAAAGGGGCAGGTTCTGCAACTAATGAAAAACTGTTTTTT
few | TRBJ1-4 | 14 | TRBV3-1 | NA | CASSPGGRIEKLFF | TGTGCCAGCAGCCCTGGGGGCAGGATTGAAAAACTGTTTTTT
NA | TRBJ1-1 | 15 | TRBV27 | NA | CASSPDSPMNTEAFF | TGTGCCAGCAGCCCCGACAGTCCCATGAACACTGAAGCTTTCTTT
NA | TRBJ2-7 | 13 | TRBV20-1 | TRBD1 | CSASRDRGREQYF | TGCAGTGCTAGCCGAGACAGGGGTCGCGAGCAGTACTTC
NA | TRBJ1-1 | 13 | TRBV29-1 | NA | CSVEADSYTEAFF | TGCAGCGTTGAAGCGGACAGCTACACTGAAGCTTTCTTT
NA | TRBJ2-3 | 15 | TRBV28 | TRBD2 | CASRGGGPPRDTQYF | TGTGCCAGCAGGGGCGGGGGGCCGCCCCGAGATACGCAGTATTTT
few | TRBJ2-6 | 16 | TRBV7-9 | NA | CASSSQGSSGANVLTF | TGTGCCAGCAGTTCTCAGGGAAGCTCTGGGGCCAACGTCCTGACTTTC
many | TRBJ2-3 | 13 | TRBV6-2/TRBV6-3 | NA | CASSYGGAITQYF | TGTGCCAGCAGTTACGGGGGGGCAATTACGCAGTATTTT
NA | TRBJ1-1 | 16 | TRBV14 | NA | CASSLRTAIGDTEAFF | TGTGCCAGCAGCTTGAGGACAGCAATCGGGGACACTGAAGCTTTCTTT
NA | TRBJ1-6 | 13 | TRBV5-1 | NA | CASSLGGPSPLHF | TGCGCCAGCAGCTTGGGGGGTCCTTCACCCCTCCACTTT
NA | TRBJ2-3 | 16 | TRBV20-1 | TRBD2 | CSAGSGAGGLTDTQYF | TGCAGTGCTGGTAGCGGGGCGGGGGGTCTCACAGATACGCAGTATTTT
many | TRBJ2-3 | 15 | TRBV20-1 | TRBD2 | CSAMVGRGSTDTQYF | TGCAGTGCAATGGTTGGGCGGGGGAGCACAGATACGCAGTATTTT
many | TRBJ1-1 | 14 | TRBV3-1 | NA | CASSHGTRTTEAFF | TGTGCCAGCAGCCACGGGACACGGACCACTGAAGCTTTCTTT
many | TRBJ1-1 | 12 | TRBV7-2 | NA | CASDALDTEAFF | TGTGCCAGCGATGCACTCGACACTGAAGCTTTCTTT
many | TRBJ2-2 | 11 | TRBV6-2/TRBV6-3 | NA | CASHYSGELFF | TGTGCCAGCCATTATTCCGGGGAGCTGTTTTTT
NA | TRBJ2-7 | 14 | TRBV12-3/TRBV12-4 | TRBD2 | CASSPGGSSYEQYF | TGTGCCAGCAGTCCCGGGGGGAGCTCCTACGAGCAGTACTTC
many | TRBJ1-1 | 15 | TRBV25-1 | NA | CASSESGLRDPEAFF | TGTGCCAGCAGTGAATCTGGCTTGAGAGACCCTGAAGCTTTCTTT
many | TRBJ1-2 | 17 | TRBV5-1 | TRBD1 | CASSLSNTGTVNYGYTF | TGCGCCAGCAGCTTGTCTAACACCGGGACAGTGAATTATGGCTACACCTTC
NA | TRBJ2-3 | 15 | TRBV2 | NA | CASSEALRGTDTQYF | TGTGCCAGCAGTGAAGCGCTTAGGGGTACAGATACGCAGTATTTT
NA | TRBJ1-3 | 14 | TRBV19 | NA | CASSTAASGNTIYF | TGTGCCAGTAGTACGGCGGCCTCTGGAAACACCATATATTTT
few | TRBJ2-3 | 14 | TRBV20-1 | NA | CSALWGYGTDTQYF | TGCAGTGCTCTCTGGGGTTACGGCACAGATACGCAGTATTTT
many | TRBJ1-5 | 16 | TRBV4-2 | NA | CASSPGGTFSNQPQHF | TGTGCCAGCAGCCCAGGTGGCACCTTTAGCAATCAGCCCCAGCATTTT
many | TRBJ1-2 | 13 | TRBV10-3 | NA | CAISDQEGGGYTF | TGTGCCATCAGTGATCAGGAGGGAGGCGGCTACACCTTC
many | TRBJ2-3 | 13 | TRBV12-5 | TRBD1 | CASGLEDGTGQYF | TGTGCTAGTGGTTTGGAAGACGGGACAGGGCAGTATTTT
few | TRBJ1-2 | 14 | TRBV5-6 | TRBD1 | CASRSDRVDYGYTF | TGTGCCAGCAGAAGTGACAGGGTCGATTATGGCTACACCTTC
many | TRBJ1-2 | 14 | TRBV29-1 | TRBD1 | CSVDGQGAGYGYTF | TGCAGCGTTGATGGACAGGGGGCAGGCTATGGCTACACCTTC
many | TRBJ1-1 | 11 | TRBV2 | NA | CASRMWTEAFF | TGTGCCAGCAGAATGTGGACTGAAGCTTTCTTT
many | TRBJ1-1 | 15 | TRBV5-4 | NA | CASSLTGSMSTEAFF | TGTGCCAGCAGCTTGACGGGCAGTATGAGCACTGAAGCTTTCTTT
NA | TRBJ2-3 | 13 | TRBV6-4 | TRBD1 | CASRETGADTQYF | TGTGCCAGCAGAGAGACAGGGGCAGATACGCAGTATTTT